These 21 T cell receptor beta chains were sequenced from one sample in a study of cytomegalovirus exposure and HLA in healthy donors. Use of 60 Vbeta and 13 Jbeta primers characterized the PCR. The protocol was immunoSEQ multiplex PCR, while the TCRdb copy is restricted to in-frame clones and leaves out a portion. The table records tens of thousands of clones, roughly 79% of them present only once. The sequencing input was PBMCs. These receptors came from a man aged 50-59 years in good health and CMV-seronegative.

The V call is TRBV30, the J call TRBJ1-6; TRBD1 aligns across 9 bases. Germline-derived CDR1 and CDR2 are GTSNPN and SVGIG (reference sequence). This CDR3 comprises 12 residues. Here the CDR3 reads CARGQGRSPLHF. DNA of the CDR3: TGTGCTCGGGGACAGGGACGGTCACCCCTCCACTTT. The full variable domain, rest sourced from reference TRBV30 and TRBJ1-6, is SQTIHQWPATLVQPVGSPLSLECTVEGTSNPNLYWYRQAAGRGLQLLFYSVGIGQISSEVPQNLSASRPQDRQFILSSKKLLLSDSGFYLCARGQGRSPLHFGNGTRLTVT.

J is TRBJ1-1 and V is TRBV7-2, with D unresolved. Germline-derived CDR1 and CDR2 are SGHTA and FQGNSA. This CDR3 comprises 11 residues. Deletions cut 5 bases from V and 11 bases from J, with 12 bases between. CDR3 DNA sequence: TGTGCCAGCAGCGGGCGTAGTGAGGCTTTCTTT. Translating it yields CASSGRSEAFF. Looking up the rest from reference TRBV7-2 and TRBJ1-1 gives the full variable domain: GAGVSQSPSNKVTEKGKDVELRCDPISGHTALYWYRQSLGQGLEFLIYFQGNSAPDKSGLPSDRFSAERTGGSVSTLTIQRTQQEDSAVYLCASSGRSEAFFGQGTRLTVV.

The chain has TRBV6-5 and TRBJ1-2, with a possible D match to TRBD1 (6 bases). The CDR3 length is 16 residues. Germline V CDR1 and CDR2: MNHEY, SVGAGI. Trimming removed 1 base at V and 2 bases at J, with 14 bases between. In DNA form, the CDR3 reads TGTGCCAGCAGTTACTACGGACAGAAAGCGAACTATGGCTACACCTTC. It specifies CASSYYGQKANYGYTF.

The J gene is TRBJ2-1, the V gene TRBV6-5, with a tentative D call TRBD2 (6 bases). Germline lookup yields CDR1 MNHEY and CDR2 SVGAGI. The CDR3 length is 13 residues. V was pared by 5 bases and J by 7 bases, with 12 bases between. CDR3 sequence (DNA): TGTGCCAGCAGTCCGGGACTTGGAAATGAGCAGTTCTTC. Its protein product is CASSPGLGNEQFF.

This clone was seen more than once but under ten times. The V call is TRBV28, the J call TRBJ2-5, with 16 bases matching TRBD2. The germline gives CDR1 MDHEN, CDR2 SYDVKM. This CDR3 has 15 amino acids. With V trimmed by 7 bases and J by 5 bases, 4 bases remained unmatched. The CDR3 DNA sequence: TGTGCCAGCAATCCGGGACTAGCGGGAGGGGAGACCCAGTACTTC. This encodes CASNPGLAGGETQYF.

V is TRBV30 and J is TRBJ1-6, with D possibly TRBD1 on 6 matching bases. Between the trimmed V and J ends, which lost 0 bases and 6 bases, there was a span of 12 bases. The CDR3 is 15 amino acids. CDR1 and CDR2 from the germline V gene are GTSNPN and SVGIG (reference sequence). CDR3 amino acids: CAWSVAGGGNSPLHF. The CDR3 bases are TGTGCCTGGAGTGTAGCGGGGGGCGGTAATTCACCCCTCCACTTT.

The rearrangement joins TRBV9 to TRBJ2-1; 11 bases agree with TRBD2. The CDR3 runs 15 residues. In germline, CDR1 is SGDLS, CDR2 YYNGEE. Germline trimming cut 0 bases from V and 10 bases from J; bases unmatched to any gene: 6. The CDR3 reads CASSVVLAGGKEQFF. The CDR3 coding sequence is TGTGCCAGCAGCGTAGTTCTAGCGGGAGGAAAAGAGCAGTTCTTC.

V gene TRBV10-1 combines with J gene TRBJ2-7; no clear D. CDR3 length: 12 amino acids. Germline CDR1 reads WNHNN; CDR2 reads SYGVQD (reference sequence). The V and J ends lost 4 bases and 2 bases respectively, with 6 bases between them. The CDR3 loop is CASSGQTYEQYF. CDR3 DNA: TGCGCCAGCAGTGGTCAGACCTACGAGCAGTACTTC.

The V and J genes are TRBV6-5 and TRBJ1-3; D uncertain. Germline-derived CDR1 and CDR2 are MNHEY and SVGAGI. The CDR3 contains 16 residues. V was pared by 2 bases and J by 0 bases, with 11 bases between. CDR3: CASSYRGSVSGNTIYF. The CDR3 coding sequence is TGTGCCAGCAGTTACCGGGGATCCGTCTCTGGAAACACCATATATTTT.

This rearrangement joins TRBV6-5 to TRBJ1-3, with D perhaps TRBD1 (5 bases). There are 15 residues in the CDR3. Deletions cut 5 bases from V and 1 base from J, with 12 bases between. CDR1 and CDR2 from the germline V gene are MNHEY and SVGAGI. For the CDR3, the DNA is TGTGCCAGCAGTCCATCGGGGGTTTCTGGAAACACCATATATTTT. The encoded protein is CASSPSGVSGNTIYF.

This CDR3 reads CASSPGRGYTF. The CDR3 nucleotides read TGTGCCAGCAGCCCCGGCAGGGGATACACCTTC. V and J are TRBV7-9 and TRBJ1-2; possibly TRBD1 for D (6 bases). Trimming stripped 5 bases from V and 11 bases from J, with 12 bases between. The CDR3 totals 11 residues. From germline, CDR1 is SEHNR and CDR2 FQNEAQ (reference sequence).

V and J are TRBV4-3 and TRBJ2-1; 8 nucleotides line up with TRBD2. CDR3 length: 16 amino acids. Germline lookup yields CDR1 LGHNA and CDR2 YSLEER. The V segment lost 1 base and the J segment 4 bases; nucleotides outside the gene matches: 6. The CDR3 nucleotides read TGCGCCAGCAGCCAAGGGCGGGGGGCGCGATACAATGAGCAGTTCTTC. It encodes CASSQGRGARYNEQFF.

V usage is TRBV28 and J usage is TRBJ1-2; D is unclear. CDR1 and CDR2 (germline): MDHEN, SYDVKM. The CDR3 loop spans 13 amino acids. Trimming shortened V by 7 bases and J by 4 bases, and 13 bases separated the two germline ends. CDR3 amino acids: CASISVGPYGYTF. The CDR3 region has the DNA TGTGCCAGCATAAGTGTTGGGCCCTATGGCTACACCTTC.

The chain combines TRBV27 with TRBJ1-1; D possibly corresponds to TRBD1 (5 bases). With 3 bases removed from V and 1 base from J, the gap between germline ends came to 9 bases. CDR1 MNHEY and CDR2 SMNVEV come from the germline V gene (reference sequence). The CDR3 is made up of 14 amino acids. CDR3 sequence (DNA): TGTGCCAGCAGTTTTCGGGGGTCGAACACTGAAGCTTTCTTT. Translating gives CASSFRGSNTEAFF.

This clone was recorded only once. The J gene is TRBJ2-7, the V gene TRBV6-5, with unresolved D. The CDR3 has 13 residues. Per germline, CDR1 MNHEY and CDR2 SVGAGI. The V and J ends lost 0 bases and 3 bases respectively, with 6 bases between them. The CDR3 protein is CASSYSRHYEQYF. As DNA, the CDR3 is TGTGCCAGCAGTTACTCGAGACACTACGAGCAGTACTTC.

The chain employs TRBV19 and TRBJ2-5, with D uncertain. The CDR3 runs to 12 residues. The V end lost 8 bases, the J end lost 4 bases, and 11 bases lay between the germline ends. The germline gives CDR1 LNHDA, CDR2 SQIVND (reference sequence). The CDR3 DNA sequence: TGTGCCAGTTCTGAACATCGAGAGACCCAGTACTTC. Encoded protein: CASSEHRETQYF.

This chain connects TRBV4-1 to TRBJ1-3; tentative D call: TRBD1 (6 bases). Germline V lookup: CDR1 MGHRA, CDR2 YSYEKL. The CDR3 runs to 16 residues. Trimming pared 2 bases from V and 4 bases from J, leaving 15 bases between. DNA of the CDR3: TGCGCCAGCAGCCAAAATTTTCAGGGGTCAGGAAACACCATATATTTT. This sequence encodes CASSQNFQGSGNTIYF.

This clone has more than one count but fewer than ten. The rearrangement uses TRBV5-4 and TRBJ1-1; D is unresolved. CDR3 size: 14 residues. Germline lookup yields CDR1 SGHNT and CDR2 YYREEE (reference sequence). V gave up 3 bases and J gave up 2 bases, with 11 bases separating them. As DNA, the CDR3 is TGTGCCAGCAGCTCCCGGACGGGAAACACTGAAGCTTTCTTT. Translation: CASSSRTGNTEAFF.

V is TRBV7-8 and J is TRBJ1-5, with 8 bases aligning to TRBD1. The CDR3 extends over 15 amino acids. CDR1 is SGHVS and CDR2 is FQNEAQ in the germline V gene. Germline trimming cut 6 bases from V and 7 bases from J; bases unmatched to any gene: 11. CDR3: CASRSGGRAPQPQHF. The DNA for the CDR3 is TGTGCCAGCAGGTCAGGGGGCAGGGCCCCCCAGCCCCAGCATTTT.

This chain links TRBV28 with TRBJ2-6; the D gene is possibly TRBD1 (5 bases). Trimming took off 3 bases at V and 0 bases at J, with 6 bases between the two ends. CDR1 and CDR2 from the germline V gene are MDHEN and SYDVKM. The CDR3 extends over 15 amino acids. This CDR3 is CASSLGLSGANVLTF. The CDR3 coding sequence is TGTGCCAGCAGTTTGGGGCTCTCTGGGGCCAACGTCCTGACTTTC.

This rearrangement joins TRBV28 to TRBJ2-7; TRBD1 might be the D (6 bases). The CDR3 has 15 amino acids. With 3 bases removed from V and 3 bases from J, the gap between germline ends came to 15 bases. Germline V lookup: CDR1 MDHEN, CDR2 SYDVKM. CDR3 residues: CASSLPDSLVYEQYF. DNA for the CDR3: TGTGCCAGCAGTTTGCCGGACAGCTTAGTCTACGAGCAGTACTTC.